This paragraph covers one T cell receptor beta chain sequence. This clonotype came up a few times. The antigen this receptor binds is unknown. Sequence at one end of the junction differs from germline and may be a read error. These data originate in a study of CD8 T cells in ankylosing spondylitis (dated by TCRdb to the late 2010s). With regard to the full study: The study profiled T cell receptor beta repertoires in healthy donors and ankylosing spondylitis patients to find disease-linked TCR variants. The full study cohort was made up of approximately 27 ankylosing spondylitis patients and around 100 healthy donors. Samples of peripheral blood were taken, and for ankylosing spondylitis patients, synovial fluid was collected as well. General conclusions and limits of the study: Blood from ankylosing spondylitis patients appeared to be characterized by a TCR beta motif made up of seven or eight highly homologous amino acid variants. In peripheral blood, the disease-linked clones were found at relatively low frequencies and had a CD8+ phenotype. Some motif variants had previously been reported in the synovial fluid and blood of reactive arthritis patients, which suggests shared mechanisms of disease initiation. Significant enrichment of the disease-linked clones was reported in matched synovial fluid samples from ankylosing spondylitis patients.

Including the terminal cysteine and phenylalanine, the CDR3 comprises 14 residues. Here the CDR3 DNA is all that survives: 42 bases in frame from base 1. CDR1 and CDR2 are drawn from the germline V gene (reference sequence): SEHNR, FQNEAQ. Instrument used: Illumina MiSeq. Quantitative 5'-RACE with molecular barcodes was used to prepare TCR beta libraries. The paper's data handling went like this. To identify disease-linked TCR variants, a new computational method was used, one built on a probabilistic model of VDJ rearrangement. TCRdb reanalyzed the raw reads on its own, using fastp at Q25 for trimming and MiXCR for clone calling, and kept in-frame beta chains. Here each entry gathers all rows of one CDR3 protein and keeps the most common genes and DNA. For this entry, the V and J calls and clone size follow TCRdb and not the study's own pipeline. Here the sample has roughly 40,000 distinct CDR3 sequences; more than 15% occur a single time. Approximately 50% of the sample rests with the top ten.

The TCR was taken from a male donor with ankylosing spondylitis or in good health (not recorded which). In this chain, TRBV7-9 is recombined with TRBJ2-2, and the D gene may be TRBD1, 6 bases matching. Sequences were obtained from blood. The DNA is TGTGCCGGCAGTTTTCAGGGGTTCACCGGGGAGCTGTTTTTT. This sequence encodes CAGSFQGFTGELFF.